This T cell receptor beta chain was recorded in a study of beta chain features in type 1 diabetes. CD45RO/CCR7/CD25/CD127/CD95/CD27 staining was used to isolate CD4+ naive, central memory, regulatory and stem cell-like memory cells by sorting. Every isolated RNA sample was fully reverse transcribed, so sequencing captured expressed TCRB transcripts. Method: immunoSEQ multiplex PCR; TCRdb's copy keeps in-frame clones and lacks some. The sample records some 370,000 clones, over 8.5% being singletons. CDR1 is SSHAT and CDR2 is FNYEAQ in the germline V gene (reference sequence). This CDR3 is built from 15 residues. Details on this clone: Its matching antigen is unknown. Sequence at one end of the junction differs from germline and may be a read error.

Broader study findings: Type 1 diabetes patients had VDJ junctions that carried fewer insertions and more deletions. Within each of all four CD4+ subsets, Type 1 diabetes patients had TCRB CDR3s that were moderately but significantly shorter.

This TCR derives from a man under 40 with type 1 diabetes. What was sequenced was central memory CD4+ T cells from blood. This chain joins TRBV7-7 and TRBJ2-5; the match to TRBD2 covers 8 bases. The CDR3 DNA sequence: TGTGCTAGCAGCTTAATTAGCGGGATTCAAGAGACCCAGTACTTC. This sequence encodes CASSLISGIQETQYF.